The clone carrying this T cell receptor (beta chain) appeared once. Antigen unknown. The sample comes from a study of regulatory T cells in long-lasting Graves disease. Study-wide background: Persistence in Graves' disease required over 5 years of antithyroid drugs plus positive TSH receptor antibodies. Study-wide results and caveats: Sample size, which was small, may have reduced accuracy. Preferential use of TRBV28, TRBJ1-2 and TRBJ2-5 was seen in persistent disease.

Library construction for TCR beta used iRepertoire HTBI primers and Arm-PCR of CDR3 regions. TCRdb reanalysed the multiplex PCR reads using MiXCR and keeps one entry per CDR3 protein. Here the sample spans hundreds of thousands of distinct CDR3 sequences, approximately 23% being singletons. Time point denoted: persistent/refractory GD, antithyroid drugs over 5 years with positive TRAb. PBMCs provided the RNA from which the TCR library was made. The CDR3 spans 15 residues. Germline-derived CDR1 and CDR2 are MNHEY and SVGEGT. Trimming pared 6 bases from V and 3 bases from J, leaving 12 bases between. This TCR came from a female donor with Graves disease. The sample in question was peripheral blood mononuclear cells (PBMCs), obtained when the disease was refractory, from a patient treated with antithyroid drugs. The gene calls are TRBV6-2 or TRBV6-3 and TRBJ1-6; D might be TRBD1 (6 bases). CDR3 sequence (DNA): TGTGCCAGCAGCCCGGTACAGGGCTATAATTCACCCCTCCACTTT. Protein product: CASSPVQGYNSPLHF.